The rows below give T cell receptor beta chains drawn from one sample of a study of T-cell memory formation after mild COVID-19. Using its own MiXCR run on the 5' RACE reads, TCRdb lists one record per CDR3 protein. The table lists roughly 510,000 distinct CDR3 sequences, around 15% of them singletons. The source material was PBMCs or a T cell subset sorted from them (not recorded which). The receptor set was obtained from an adult woman who had mild COVID-19 (a few samples of this study predate the infection). Cell type and time point are not known. Both conserved end residues are part of each CDR3. Fields, in order: J gene, D gene, V gene, clone size, CDR3 protein, CDR3 DNA. D genes are given only for firm matches. Clone size is stated in some rows and not others, as once, few, many or a class when expanded.

TRBJ2-7	-	TRBV20-1	-	CSATVESYEQYF	TGCAGTGCTACTGTAGAAAGCTACGAGCAGTACTTC
TRBJ2-3	-	TRBV20-1	few	CSAPSLGTWNTQYF	TGCAGTGCTCCCTCTTTGGGGACATGGAATACGCAGTATTTT
TRBJ2-2	-	TRBV5-4	once	CASSLVPLGMGNTGELFF	TGTGCCAGCAGCTTGGTCCCGTTAGGGATGGGTAACACCGGGGAGCTGTTTTTT
TRBJ2-3	TRBD2	TRBV10-2	-	CASIPGGGTDTQYF	TGCGCCAGCATCCCGGGGGGGGGCACAGATACGCAGTATTTT
TRBJ2-3	-	TRBV12-3/TRBV12-4	few	CASRFRETSTDTQYF	TGTGCCAGCAGGTTTAGGGAAACTAGCACAGATACGCAGTATTTT
TRBJ2-1	-	TRBV27	many	CASSSPPLRNNEQFF	TGTGCCAGCAGTTCTCCCCCTCTACGGAACAATGAGCAGTTCTTC
TRBJ2-7	-	TRBV30	few	CAWARGFRSKIYEQYF	TGTGCCTGGGCCCGGGGGTTTCGGTCAAAGATCTACGAGCAGTACTTC
TRBJ2-3	TRBD2	TRBV20-1	-	CSARDFIAGGPSNTQYF	TGCAGTGCTAGAGACTTTATAGCGGGGGGCCCTTCAAATACGCAGTATTTT
TRBJ2-5	TRBD2	TRBV20-1	-	CSAPLGGGGQETQYF	TGCAGTGCTCCCTTGGGGGGCGGGGGGCAAGAGACCCAGTACTTC
TRBJ2-2	TRBD1	TRBV6-2/TRBV6-3	-	CASSWTGGNTGELFF	TGTGCCAGCAGTTGGACAGGGGGGAACACCGGGGAGCTGTTTTTT
TRBJ2-1	-	TRBV14	-	CASSQGGMKQFF	TGTGCCAGCAGCCAAGGGGGAATGAAGCAGTTCTTC
TRBJ2-1	-	TRBV14	-	CASSPFGYNEQFF	TGTGCCAGCAGCCCCTTCGGGTACAATGAGCAGTTCTTC
TRBJ2-7	-	TRBV27	few	CASSLYARISNEQYF	TGTGCCAGCAGTTTATATGCCAGGATAAGCAACGAGCAGTACTTC
TRBJ2-2	TRBD2	TRBV3-1	few	CASSRGLVDTGELFF	TGTGCCAGCAGCCGAGGACTAGTTGACACCGGGGAGCTGTTTTTT
TRBJ1-1	TRBD1	TRBV7-8	few	CASSYPVFGTGDTEAFF	TGTGCCAGCAGCTACCCCGTATTCGGGACAGGCGACACTGAAGCTTTCTTT
TRBJ1-5	-	TRBV2	-	CASRERRAPQHF	TGTGCCAGCAGAGAACGGAGGGCACCCCAGCATTTT
TRBJ2-7	-	TRBV3-1	few	CASSQSRYEQYF	TGTGCCAGCAGCCAGTCCAGGTACGAGCAGTACTTC
TRBJ1-2	-	TRBV7-3	few	CASSFPKPDGYTF	TGTGCCAGCAGCTTCCCCAAACCTGATGGCTACACCTTC
TRBJ2-7	-	TRBV3-1	-	CASSRSTPIKDEQYF	TGTGCCAGCAGCCGGTCGACCCCCATCAAGGACGAGCAGTACTTC
TRBJ1-1	TRBD1	TRBV19	few	CASSQIGTGGVTEAFF	TGTGCCAGTAGCCAAATCGGGACAGGGGGCGTCACTGAAGCTTTCTTT
TRBJ1-2	TRBD1	TRBV12-3/TRBV12-4	-	CASSKGQGGGNYGYTF	TGTGCCAGCAGTAAGGGACAGGGTGGCGGAAACTATGGCTACACCTTC
TRBJ2-2	TRBD2	TRBV29-1	few	CSVETTSGEFTGELFF	TGCAGCGTTGAGACGACTAGCGGGGAGTTCACCGGGGAGCTGTTTTTT
TRBJ2-7	TRBD1	TRBV4-1	many	CASSHDPGQGDEQYF	TGCGCCAGCAGCCATGACCCGGGACAGGGAGACGAGCAGTACTTC
TRBJ2-2	TRBD1	TRBV6-5	-	CASSYQSTGSSPGELFF	TGTGCCAGCAGTTACCAATCGACAGGGTCAAGTCCCGGGGAGCTGTTTTTT
TRBJ1-2	TRBD1	TRBV7-2	-	CASSLDADRVVGYTF	TGTGCCAGCAGCTTAGACGCCGACAGGGTTGTTGGCTACACCTTC
TRBJ2-7	-	TRBV20-1	few	CSARVWRGSYEQYF	TGCAGTGCTCGGGTCTGGCGGGGCTCCTACGAGCAGTACTTC
TRBJ2-2	-	TRBV12-3/TRBV12-4	-	CASSPTQGRNTGELFF	TGTGCCAGCAGTCCCACCCAGGGACGGAACACCGGGGAGCTGTTTTTT
TRBJ2-3	-	TRBV7-9	-	CASSLDWYGTDTQYF	TGTGCCAGCAGCTTGGACTGGTATGGCACAGATACGCAGTATTTT
TRBJ2-5	-	TRBV24-1	few	CATSKTAPEETQYF	TGTGCCACCAGTAAGACAGCACCCGAAGAGACCCAGTACTTC
TRBJ2-3	-	TRBV7-3	few	CASSPGRTLGTDTQYF	TGTGCCAGCAGCCCGGGGCGGACACTAGGCACAGATACGCAGTATTTT
TRBJ1-1	TRBD1	TRBV7-9	-	CASRSGGRGAEAFF	TGTGCCAGCAGATCAGGGGGCAGGGGGGCTGAAGCTTTCTTT
TRBJ1-2	TRBD1	TRBV13	few	CASTSGQGDGYTF	TGTGCCAGCACCTCCGGACAGGGCGATGGCTACACCTTC
TRBJ2-1	-	TRBV19	many	CASSIEKSSSYNEQFF	TGTGCCAGTAGTATAGAGAAGTCCAGCTCCTACAATGAGCAGTTCTTC
TRBJ1-6	TRBD1	TRBV15	-	CATSRGGTRGGGGNSPLHF	TGTGCCACCAGCAGAGGGGGAACCAGGGGGGGTGGTGGTAATTCACCCCTCCACTTT
TRBJ2-1	-	TRBV5-1	-	CASSFEPAGNEQFF	TGCGCCAGCAGCTTTGAGCCCGCGGGCAATGAGCAGTTCTTC
TRBJ2-1	-	TRBV9	-	CASSEGSYNEQFF	TGTGCCAGCAGCGAGGGGAGCTACAATGAGCAGTTCTTC
TRBJ2-7	TRBD1	TRBV27	-	CASSHKGGAYEQYF	TGTGCCAGCAGTCACAAAGGGGGCGCCTACGAGCAGTACTTC
TRBJ1-5	-	TRBV5-6	-	CASSLGSVYNQPQHF	TGTGCCAGCAGCTTGGGGAGCGTGTACAATCAGCCCCAGCATTTT
TRBJ2-2	TRBD2	TRBV30	-	CAFSTGTTPNTGELFF	TGTGCCTTTAGCACCGGGACTACTCCAAACACCGGGGAGCTGTTTTTT
TRBJ1-6	-	TRBV6-5	few	CASSYTGTAGGGNSPLHF	TGTGCCAGCAGTTACACAGGAACCGCTGGCGGGGGGAATTCACCCCTCCACTTT
TRBJ1-1	-	TRBV18	once	CATQAAMNTEAFF	TGTGCCACCCAAGCGGCGATGAACACTGAAGCTTTCTTT
TRBJ2-1	-	TRBV7-9	few	CASSLAPGSGNEQFF	TGTGCCAGCAGCTTAGCGCCGGGGTCTGGGAATGAGCAGTTCTTC
TRBJ1-1	TRBD1	TRBV6-6	few	CASRSQGAHRGNTEAFF	TGTGCCAGCAGATCACAGGGGGCCCATCGGGGGAACACTGAAGCTTTCTTT
TRBJ2-2	-	TRBV4-1	-	CASRPSSGGTGELFF	TGCGCCAGCAGGCCAAGTTCAGGGGGGACCGGGGAGCTGTTTTTT
TRBJ1-4	-	TRBV4-2	-	CASSQGYEGEKLFF	TGTGCCAGCAGCCAAGGGTACGAAGGTGAAAAACTGTTTTTT
TRBJ1-1	TRBD1	TRBV7-9	-	CASSLAATGLGTEAFF	TGTGCCAGCAGCTTAGCGGCGACAGGGCTAGGCACTGAAGCTTTCTTT
TRBJ2-3	TRBD1	TRBV6-6	-	CASTAGQVGTDTQYF	TGTGCCAGCACCGCAGGACAGGTGGGCACAGATACGCAGTATTTT
TRBJ2-1	-	TRBV18	-	CASSPVVYNEQFF	TGTGCCAGCTCACCAGTTGTTTACAATGAGCAGTTCTTC
TRBJ2-6	-	TRBV19	many	CASSRSSGANVLTF	TGTGCCAGCAGCCGGAGCTCTGGGGCCAACGTCCTGACTTTC
TRBJ1-1	TRBD1	TRBV7-9	many	CASSSTGTANTEAFF	TGTGCCAGCAGCTCGACCGGGACAGCCAACACTGAAGCTTTCTTT
TRBJ2-1	TRBD2	TRBV7-9	few	CASSSGLRGGDEQFF	TGTGCCAGCAGCTCGGGACTAAGGGGAGGCGATGAGCAGTTCTTC
TRBJ2-2	-	TRBV7-3	few	CASSILPNTGELFF	TGTGCCAGCAGTATTCTTCCGAACACCGGGGAGCTGTTTTTT
TRBJ1-4	-	TRBV28	few	CASRFYATNEKLFF	TGTGCCAGCAGGTTTTACGCAACTAATGAAAAACTGTTTTTT
TRBJ1-1	-	TRBV7-9	few	CASSLEYIGFGREAFF	TGTGCCAGCAGCTTAGAATATATAGGTTTCGGGCGTGAAGCTTTCTTT
TRBJ2-1	-	TRBV24-1	few	CATSDEGHLNEQFF	TGTGCCACCAGTGACGAGGGACATCTCAATGAGCAGTTCTTC